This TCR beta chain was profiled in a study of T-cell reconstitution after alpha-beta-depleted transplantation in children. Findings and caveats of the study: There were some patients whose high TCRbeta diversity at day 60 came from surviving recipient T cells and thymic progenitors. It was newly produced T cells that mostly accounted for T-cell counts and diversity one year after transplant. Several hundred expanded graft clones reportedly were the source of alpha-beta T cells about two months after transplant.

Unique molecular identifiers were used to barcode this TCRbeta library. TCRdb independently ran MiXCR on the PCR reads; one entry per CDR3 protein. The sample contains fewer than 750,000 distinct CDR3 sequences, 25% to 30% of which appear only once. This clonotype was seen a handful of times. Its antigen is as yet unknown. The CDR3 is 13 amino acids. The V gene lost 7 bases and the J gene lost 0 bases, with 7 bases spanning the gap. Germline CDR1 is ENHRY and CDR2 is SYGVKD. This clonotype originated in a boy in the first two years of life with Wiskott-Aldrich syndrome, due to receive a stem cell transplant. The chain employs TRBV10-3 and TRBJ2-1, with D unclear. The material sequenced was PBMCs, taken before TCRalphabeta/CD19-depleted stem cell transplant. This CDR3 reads CAIMNSSYNEQFF. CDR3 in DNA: TGTGCCATCATGAACAGCTCCTACAATGAGCAGTTCTTC.